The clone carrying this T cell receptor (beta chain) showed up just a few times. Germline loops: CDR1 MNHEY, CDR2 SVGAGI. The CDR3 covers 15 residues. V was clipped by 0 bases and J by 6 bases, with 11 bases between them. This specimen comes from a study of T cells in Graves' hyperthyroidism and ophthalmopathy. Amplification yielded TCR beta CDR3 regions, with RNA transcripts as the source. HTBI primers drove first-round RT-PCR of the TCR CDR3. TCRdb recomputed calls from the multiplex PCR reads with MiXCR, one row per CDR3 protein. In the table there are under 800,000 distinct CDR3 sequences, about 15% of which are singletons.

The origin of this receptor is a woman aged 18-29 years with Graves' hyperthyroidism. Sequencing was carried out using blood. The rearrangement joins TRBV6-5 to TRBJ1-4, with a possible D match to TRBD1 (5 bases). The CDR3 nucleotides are TGTGCCAGCAGTTACTCTTGGGGGTCAGATGAAAAACTGTTTTTT. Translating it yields CASSYSWGSDEKLFF.